The T cell receptor beta chain described here comes from a study of lymphopenia after photon versus proton radiotherapy. Study results and limitations: After the lymphocyte nadir, photon-treated repertoires showed oligoclonal expansion, especially of CD8+ Temra cells. Better survival with proton therapy was suggested as possible, not demonstrated.

Turning to this clone: Its antigen is as yet unknown.

Clones were read by immunoSEQ multiplex PCR, and TCRdb kept only the in-frame ones, dropping some. The repertoire consists of about 22,000 clones, with roughly 91% occurring once and the leading ten covering around 9%. There are 13 residues in the CDR3. Between the trimmed V and J ends, which lost 4 bases and 4 bases, there was a span of 9 bases. Germline CDR1 and CDR2: SGHDT and YYEEEE. The origin of this receptor is a woman in her seventies with pancreatic cancer. Some clones in this sample may be carry-over from other donors' samples. This rearrangement joins TRBV5-6 to TRBJ1-5; D gene uncertain. This sample comprised peripheral blood, obtained from a patient treated with proton-based radiotherapy. The CDR3 coding sequence is TGTGCCAGCAGCCGGACGGCAAATCAGCCCCAGCATTTT. Translating gives CASSRTANQPQHF.